The 16 T cell receptor beta chains below were found in one sample sequenced in a study of T cell responses to AZD1222 COVID-19 vaccine. TCRdb's copy holds only in-frame clones and misses some; the assay was immunoSEQ multiplex PCR. The sample carries approximately 130,000 clones, about 89% recorded once. Sequencing was performed on peripheral blood, taken on day 0 of AZD1222 vaccination. These receptors were obtained from an adult in good health.

This chain connects TRBV3-1 (or the pseudogene TRBV3-2) to TRBJ2-1, with 8 bases that match TRBD2. The length of the CDR3 is 12 residues. The V gene's germline CDR1 is LGHDT and CDR2 YNNKEL (reference sequence). The ends lost 1 base at V and 15 bases at J; junction bases unmatched: 5. For the CDR3, the DNA is TGTGCCAGCAGCCAAGTGGCGGGGGGCCTGTTCTTC. The encoded protein is CASSQVAGGLFF.

The count of this clone is one. The CDR3 nucleotides read TGTGCCAGCAGGTCGTGGGCGGAGACCTACGAGCAGTACTTC. Its translation: CASRSWAETYEQYF. The gene calls are TRBV28 and TRBJ2-7; D not certain. V gave up 6 bases and J gave up 2 bases, with 14 bases separating them. The CDR3 length is 14 residues. Germline CDR1 and CDR2: MDHEN and SYDVKM.

The CDR3 DNA reads as TGTGCCAGCAGCTTAGCCGGGAGCTCCTACAATGAGCAGTTCTTC. It encodes CASSLAGSSYNEQFF. The chain carries TRBV13 and TRBJ2-1, with a tentative D call TRBD2 (6 bases). This CDR3 region has 15 residues. CDR1 PRHDT and CDR2 FYEKMQ come from the germline V gene (reference sequence). V gave up 1 base and J gave up 0 bases, with 7 bases separating them.

The chain uses TRBV7-9 and TRBJ2-2, with D possibly called TRBD1 or TRBD2 (6 bases each). This CDR3 region has 13 residues. Trimming removed 5 bases at V and 8 bases at J, with 12 bases between. Looked up from germline, CDR1 is SEHNR and CDR2 is FQNEAQ (reference sequence). The CDR3 region is CASSPGGPGELFF. The CDR3 nucleotides are TGTGCCAGCAGCCCTGGGGGGCCGGGGGAGCTGTTTTTT.

The chain is built from TRBV29-1 and TRBJ2-7, with unresolved D. Trimming removed 7 bases from V and 2 bases from J, with 9 bases in between. CDR1 is SQVTM and CDR2 is ANQGSEA in the germline V gene. CDR3 length: 11 residues. CDR3 sequence: CSASVAYEQYF. Here the CDR3 DNA reads TGCAGCGCCAGTGTAGCCTACGAGCAGTACTTC.

The chain links TRBV6-1 to TRBJ2-1, with D perhaps matching TRBD1 or TRBD2 (6 bases each). Germline loops: CDR1 MNHNS, CDR2 SASEGT. The V end lost 0 bases, the J end lost 7 bases, and 13 bases lay between the germline ends. The CDR3 is 15 residues long. CDR3 DNA: TGTGCCAGCAGTGAAGCGAGAGGGGGGCCGAATGAGCAGTTCTTC. As protein: CASSEARGGPNEQFF.

This clone was detected once. The rearrangement uses TRBV28 and TRBJ1-1; D possibly corresponds to TRBD1 (5 bases). Per germline, CDR1 MDHEN and CDR2 SYDVKM. This CDR3 is built from 13 residues. The V end lost 6 bases, the J end lost 6 bases, and 14 bases lay between the germline ends. CDR3 nucleotides: TGTGCCAGCAGGGCGTCGATGGGGCCTGAAGCTTTCTTT. Its protein is CASRASMGPEAFF.

This clone was seen only once. The chain employs TRBV30 and TRBJ2-1; 13 nucleotides line up with TRBD2. Germline CDR1 and CDR2: GTSNPN and SVGIG (reference sequence). There are 13 residues in the CDR3. The trim removed 5 bases at V and 12 bases at J, leaving 7 bases unmatched. CDR3 in DNA: TGTGCCTGGGCCGGACTAGCGGGAGCGGCGCAGTTCTTC. The encoded protein is CAWAGLAGAAQFF.

This sequence joins TRBV29-1 and TRBJ2-5; D remains unclear. The CDR3 spans 12 residues. From germline, CDR1 is SQVTM and CDR2 ANQGSEA. Trimming removed 3 bases at V and 2 bases at J, with 7 bases between. Written as DNA, the CDR3 is TGCAGCGTTGAGAACAGACAAGAGACCCAGTACTTC. Translation: CSVENRQETQYF.

This clone was detected once. The chain carries TRBV6-5 and TRBJ2-6, with TRBD1 identical over 8 bases. Trimming at V came to 6 bases and at J to 4 bases, leaving 5 bases not matched to a gene. Germline loops: CDR1 MNHEY, CDR2 SVGAGI. There are 15 residues in the CDR3. The CDR3 DNA reads TGTGCCAGCAGATCAGGGGGCGCCGGGGCCAACGTCCTGACTTTC. Residues: CASRSGGAGANVLTF.

The rearrangement uses TRBV7-9 and TRBJ2-1; possible D gene TRBD1, 6 bases. This CDR3 has 15 amino acids. CDR1 is SEHNR and CDR2 is FQNEAQ in the germline V gene (reference sequence). Trimming removed 7 bases at V and 1 base at J, with 14 bases between. This CDR3 reads CASKGQHPSYNEQFF. The DNA of the CDR3 is TGTGCCAGCAAGGGACAACACCCTTCCTACAATGAGCAGTTCTTC.

The V call is TRBV7-3, the J call TRBJ1-1; 7 bases match TRBD1. The CDR3 runs to 14 residues. Germline loops: CDR1 SGHTA, CDR2 FQGTGA. V was pared by 4 bases and J by 0 bases, with 2 bases of the junction left unmatched. The chain's CDR3 is CASSSGQVNTEAFF. CDR3 in DNA: TGTGCCAGCAGCTCCGGACAGGTGAACACTGAAGCTTTCTTT.

This chain joins TRBV5-1 and TRBJ2-3; 7 bases agree with TRBD2. The CDR3 extends over 16 amino acids. CDR1 SGHRS and CDR2 YFSETQ come from the germline V gene. Trimming cost V 4 bases and J 0 bases; bases outside gene matches: 8. The CDR3 region is CASSPKPSGSTDTQYF. CDR3 coding DNA: TGCGCCAGCAGCCCCAAACCTAGCGGAAGCACAGATACGCAGTATTTT.

CDR3 sequence: CASSSGGEKLFF. The CDR3 DNA follows: TGTGCCAGCAGCTCCGGGGGGGAAAAACTGTTTTTT. The chain has TRBV7-9 and TRBJ1-4; perhaps TRBD1 as D (5 bases). This CDR3 region has 12 residues. Germline V gives CDR1 SEHNR, CDR2 FQNEAQ (reference sequence). V was pared by 4 bases and J by 8 bases, with 8 bases between. The whole variable domain, filled in from reference TRBV7-9 and TRBJ1-4, reads DTGVSQNPRHKITKRGQNVTFRCDPISEHNRLYWYRQTLGQGPEFLTYFQNEAQLEKSRLLSDRFSAERPKGSFSTLEIQRTEQGDSAMYLCASSSGGEKLFFGSGTQLSVL.

The rearrangement uses TRBV7-9 and TRBJ1-1; unclear D gene. Trimming left V 2 bases short and J 5 bases short, with 12 bases between. The CDR3 spans 14 residues. CDR1 and CDR2 (germline): SEHNR, FQNEAQ (reference sequence). The CDR3 loop reads CASSLRVSRTEAFF. The CDR3 DNA reads as TGTGCCAGCAGCTTAAGGGTCTCCCGGACTGAAGCTTTCTTT.

The chain combines TRBV4-1 with TRBJ1-1; D possibly corresponds to TRBD1 (6 bases). This CDR3 spans 14 amino acids. The germline V gene encodes CDR1 MGHRA and CDR2 YSYEKL. The V end lost 0 bases, the J end lost 8 bases, and 13 bases lay between the germline ends. The CDR3 loop reads CASSQERGGLEAFF. The CDR3 coding sequence is TGCGCCAGCAGCCAAGAAAGGGGGGGTTTAGAAGCTTTCTTT.